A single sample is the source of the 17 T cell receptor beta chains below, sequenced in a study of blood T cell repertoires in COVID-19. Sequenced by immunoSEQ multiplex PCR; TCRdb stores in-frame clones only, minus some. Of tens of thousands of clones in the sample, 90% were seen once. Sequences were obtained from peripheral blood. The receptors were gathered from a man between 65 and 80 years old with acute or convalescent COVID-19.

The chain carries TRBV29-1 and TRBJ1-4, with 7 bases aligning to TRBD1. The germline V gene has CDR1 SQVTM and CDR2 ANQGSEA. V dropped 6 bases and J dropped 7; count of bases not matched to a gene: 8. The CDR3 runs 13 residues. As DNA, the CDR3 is TGCAGCGTCCTCCGGGACAGTAGTGAAAAACTGTTTTTT. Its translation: CSVLRDSSEKLFF.

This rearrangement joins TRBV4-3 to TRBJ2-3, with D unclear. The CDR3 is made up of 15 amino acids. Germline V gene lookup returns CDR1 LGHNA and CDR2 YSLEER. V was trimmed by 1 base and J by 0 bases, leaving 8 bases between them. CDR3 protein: CASSQVGLSTDTQYF. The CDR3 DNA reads TGCGCCAGCAGCCAAGTCGGGTTAAGCACAGATACGCAGTATTTT.

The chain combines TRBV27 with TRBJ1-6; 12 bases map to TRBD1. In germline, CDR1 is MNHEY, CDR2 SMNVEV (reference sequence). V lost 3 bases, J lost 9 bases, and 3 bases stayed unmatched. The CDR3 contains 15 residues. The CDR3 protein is CASSFWGQGASPLHF. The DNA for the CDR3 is TGTGCCAGCAGTTTTTGGGGACAGGGGGCTTCACCCCTCCACTTT.

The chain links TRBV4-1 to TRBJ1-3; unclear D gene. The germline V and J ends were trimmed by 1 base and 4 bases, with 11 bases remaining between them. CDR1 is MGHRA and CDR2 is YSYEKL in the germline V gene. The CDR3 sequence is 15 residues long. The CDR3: CASSQGREWGNTIYF. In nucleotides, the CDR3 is TGCGCCAGCAGCCAAGGGAGGGAATGGGGAAACACCATATATTTT.

DNA for the CDR3: TGTGCCAGCTCATCGGGACAGTTGTACGGGGAGCTGTTTTTT. Translation gives CASSSGQLYGELFF. The rearrangement joins TRBV18 to TRBJ2-2, with 7 bases aligning to TRBD1. V trimming: 5 bases; J trimming: 7 bases; junction bases outside the gene matches: 7. Germline V gives CDR1 KGHSH, CDR2 LQKENI. The CDR3 has 14 residues.

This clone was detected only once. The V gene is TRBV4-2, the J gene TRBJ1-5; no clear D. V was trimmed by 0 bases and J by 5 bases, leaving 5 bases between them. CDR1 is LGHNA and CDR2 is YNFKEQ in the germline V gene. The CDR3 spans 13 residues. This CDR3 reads CASSQDFYQPQHF. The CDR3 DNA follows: TGTGCCAGCAGCCAAGATTTCTATCAGCCCCAGCATTTT.

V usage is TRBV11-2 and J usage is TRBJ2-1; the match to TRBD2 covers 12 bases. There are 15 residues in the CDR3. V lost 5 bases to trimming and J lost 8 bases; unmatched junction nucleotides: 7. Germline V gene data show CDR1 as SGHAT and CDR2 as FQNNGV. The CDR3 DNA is TGTGCCAGCAGCCCCTCGACTAGCGGGAGCTATGAGCAGTTCTTC. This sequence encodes CASSPSTSGSYEQFF.

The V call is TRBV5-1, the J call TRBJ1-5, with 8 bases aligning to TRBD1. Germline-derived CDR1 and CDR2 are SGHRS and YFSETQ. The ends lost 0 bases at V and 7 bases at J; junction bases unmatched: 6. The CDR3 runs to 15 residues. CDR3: CASSLAAGGGQPQHF. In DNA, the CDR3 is TGCGCCAGCAGCTTGGCGGCAGGGGGCGGACAGCCCCAGCATTTT.

The CDR3 DNA follows: TGTGCCATCAGTCAAGGACTAGCGGGAGCCTACAATGAGCAGTTCTTC. Translated: CAISQGLAGAYNEQFF. This chain uses TRBV10-3 with TRBJ2-1; 13 bases agree with TRBD2. Unmatched junction bases numbered 3, after V lost 5 bases and J lost 2 bases. Germline V lookup: CDR1 ENHRY, CDR2 SYGVKD. The length of the CDR3 is 16 residues.

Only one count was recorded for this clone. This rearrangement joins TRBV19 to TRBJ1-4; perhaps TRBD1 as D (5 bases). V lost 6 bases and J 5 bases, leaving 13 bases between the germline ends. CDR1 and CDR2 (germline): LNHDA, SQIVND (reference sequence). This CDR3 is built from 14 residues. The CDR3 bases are TGTGCCAGTAGGGCCGGACACGCAAATGAAAAACTGTTTTTT. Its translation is CASRAGHANEKLFF.

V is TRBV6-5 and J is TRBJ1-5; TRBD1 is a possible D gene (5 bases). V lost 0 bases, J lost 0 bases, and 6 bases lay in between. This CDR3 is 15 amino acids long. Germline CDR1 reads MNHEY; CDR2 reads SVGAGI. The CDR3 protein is CASSYSQDSNQPQHF. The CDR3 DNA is TGTGCCAGCAGTTACTCACAGGATAGCAATCAGCCCCAGCATTTT.

In DNA, the CDR3 is TGTGCCAGCCGACTGGGGGAGGCTTATGGCTACACCTTC. Amino acids: CASRLGEAYGYTF. J is TRBJ1-2 and V is TRBV2, with D perhaps TRBD1 (5 bases). CDR3 size: 13 residues. V was clipped by 8 bases and J by 5 bases, with 15 bases between them. Germline V gene data show CDR1 as SNHLY and CDR2 as FYNNEI.

The CDR3 region is CATRGSQYGGTDTQYF. The CDR3 coding sequence is TGTGCCACCAGAGGTTCACAATACGGGGGCACAGATACGCAGTATTTT. The V gene is TRBV24-1, the J gene TRBJ2-3, with a possible D match to TRBD2 (5 bases). The CDR3 runs to 16 residues. Deletions cut 7 bases from V and 1 base from J, with 17 bases between. The germline V gene encodes CDR1 KGHDR and CDR2 SFDVKD.

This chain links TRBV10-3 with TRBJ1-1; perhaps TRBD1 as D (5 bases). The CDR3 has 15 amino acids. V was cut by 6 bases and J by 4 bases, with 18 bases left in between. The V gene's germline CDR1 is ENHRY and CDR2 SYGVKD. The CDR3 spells CAIRHQVQAGTEAFF. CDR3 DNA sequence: TGTGCCATCAGGCATCAGGTACAGGCTGGCACTGAAGCTTTCTTT.

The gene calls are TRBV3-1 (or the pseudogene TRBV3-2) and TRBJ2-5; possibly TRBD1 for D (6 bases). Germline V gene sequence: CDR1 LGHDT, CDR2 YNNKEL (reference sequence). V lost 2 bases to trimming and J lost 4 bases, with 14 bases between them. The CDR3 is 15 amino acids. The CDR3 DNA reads TGTGCCAGCAGCCAAATGCCAGGGGCAGGAGAGACCCAGTACTTC. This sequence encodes CASSQMPGAGETQYF.

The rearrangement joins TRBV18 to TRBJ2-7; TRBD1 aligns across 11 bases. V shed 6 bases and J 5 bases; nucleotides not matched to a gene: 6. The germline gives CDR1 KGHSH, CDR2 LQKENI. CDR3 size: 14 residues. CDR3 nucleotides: TGTGCCAGCTCCCCTGGGACAGGGGGGAACGAGCAGTACTTC. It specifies CASSPGTGGNEQYF.

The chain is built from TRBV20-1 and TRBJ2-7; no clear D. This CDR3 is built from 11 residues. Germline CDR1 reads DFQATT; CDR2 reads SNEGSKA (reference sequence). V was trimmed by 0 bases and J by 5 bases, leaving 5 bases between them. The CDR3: CSARDPNEQYF. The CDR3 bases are TGCAGTGCTAGAGATCCCAACGAGCAGTACTTC.